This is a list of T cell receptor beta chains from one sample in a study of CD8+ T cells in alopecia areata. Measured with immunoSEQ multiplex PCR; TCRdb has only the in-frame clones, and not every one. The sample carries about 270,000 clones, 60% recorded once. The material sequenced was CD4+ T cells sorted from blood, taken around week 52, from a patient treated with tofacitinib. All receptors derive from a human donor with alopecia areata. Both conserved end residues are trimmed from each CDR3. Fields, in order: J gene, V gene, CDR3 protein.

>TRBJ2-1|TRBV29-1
SAGLADNEQF
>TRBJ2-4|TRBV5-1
ASSFGTPGDIQY
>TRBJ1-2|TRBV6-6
ASSYRRGYT
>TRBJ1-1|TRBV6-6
ASSYQGSITEAF
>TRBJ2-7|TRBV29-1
SVQGGPYEQY
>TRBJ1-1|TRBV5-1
ASSLPEARAIAF
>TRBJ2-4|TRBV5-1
ASSLVGAENIQY
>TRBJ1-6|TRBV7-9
ASSPDTNYNSPLH
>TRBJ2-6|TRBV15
ATSHAGDPGQDSGANVLT
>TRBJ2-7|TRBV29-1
SVRDGGYEQY
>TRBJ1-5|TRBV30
AWSPPVNQPQH
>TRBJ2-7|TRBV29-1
SVQGAYREQY
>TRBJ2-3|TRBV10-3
AISTTGPTDTQY
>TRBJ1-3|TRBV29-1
SVVAGSGNTIY
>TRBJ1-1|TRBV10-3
AISESNRVNTEAF
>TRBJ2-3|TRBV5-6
ASSLNTDTQY
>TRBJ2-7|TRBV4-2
ASSQEGQVGYEQY
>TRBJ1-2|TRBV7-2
ASSLYGQGAGGYT
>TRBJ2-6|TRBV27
ASSFGGTGANVLT
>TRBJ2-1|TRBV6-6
ASSLDGLQNNEQF
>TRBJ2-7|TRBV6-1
ASSELRGSSYEQY
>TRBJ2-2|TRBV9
ASSPPGGRGTGELF
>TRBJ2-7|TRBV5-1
ASSVDRDNEQY
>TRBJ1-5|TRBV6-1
ASSVEGGGRQPQH
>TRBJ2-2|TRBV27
ASSPQGVGELF
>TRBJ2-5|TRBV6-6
ASSYLETQY
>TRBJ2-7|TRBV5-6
ASSSTGQSSYEQY
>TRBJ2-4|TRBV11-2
ASRSAGTEKNIQY
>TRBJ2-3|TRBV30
AWSVIVDTQY
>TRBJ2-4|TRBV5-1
ASSLASQGDIQY
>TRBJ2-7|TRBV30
AWRSDRGDSYEQY
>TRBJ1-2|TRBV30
AWSGTATSYGYT
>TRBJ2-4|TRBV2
ASSDWVLENIQY
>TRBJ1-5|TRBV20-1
SATHGAAQH
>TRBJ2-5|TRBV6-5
ASSPPGVLGTQY
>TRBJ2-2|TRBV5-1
AMTGRNTGELF
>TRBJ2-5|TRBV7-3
ASSLGVKETQY
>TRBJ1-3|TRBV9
ASSSQTSGNTIY
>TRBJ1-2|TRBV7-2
ASSTQDSPGGYT
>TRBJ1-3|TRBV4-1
ASSRPGVSGNTIY
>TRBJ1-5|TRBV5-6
ASSLGHFSNQPQH
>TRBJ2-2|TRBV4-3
ASSQDQGNTGELF
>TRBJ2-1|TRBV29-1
SVEDPPTGNEQF
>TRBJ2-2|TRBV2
ASSAQTANTGELF
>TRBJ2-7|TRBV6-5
ASRNRRGSSYEQY
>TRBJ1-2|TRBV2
ASSVQNYYGYT
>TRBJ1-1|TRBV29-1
SVRDGSNTEAF
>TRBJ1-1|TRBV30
ACKISWIREAEAF
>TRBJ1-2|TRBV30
AWNPLPLGYT
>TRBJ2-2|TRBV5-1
ASSLRLPGQGSNGELF
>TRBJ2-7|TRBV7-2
ASSLAEAYEQY
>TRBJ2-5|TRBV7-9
ASSPTGLQETQY
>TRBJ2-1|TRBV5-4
ASSLPAGQGTDEQF
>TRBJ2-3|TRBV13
ASSLRSGGDTQY